This entry features one T cell receptor (beta chain) sequence. Its antigen is currently unknown. Every one of the donors was a Caucasian adult that lived in Nashville, Tennessee. The CD4+ fraction was divided into a CD45RA+ naive subset and a CD45RA-negative memory subset. This specimen comes from a study of shared clonotypes between healthy human individuals. General study findings and limits: Clonotype sharing among donors was thought likely to change with sequencing depth. Some clonotypes were shared by all four sorted-subset donors, while others were not shared. The non-shared ones had lower generation probabilities than the shared ones.

V was shortened by 4 bases and J by 0 bases, with 3 bases between the two germline ends. Per the germline V gene, CDR1 is MDHEN and CDR2 is SYDVKM. The CDR3 length is 12 residues. Sequencing was performed with immunoSEQ multiplex PCR; in TCRdb, only in-frame clones are kept and a portion is missing. The sample consists of about 1.5 million clones, 98% of them appearing once. The chain is built from TRBV28 and TRBJ2-5; the D is unclear. This sequence was found in a man in his thirties or forties in good health. The sample comprised naive CD4+ T cells sorted from blood. Sample subset: CD45RA+ positively selected. The CDR3 spells CASSWDQETQYF. For the CDR3, the DNA is TGTGCCAGCAGTTGGGACCAAGAGACCCAGTACTTC.